This entry is about one TCR beta chain. This sample is part of a study of shared clonotypes between healthy human individuals. Selected positively for CCR7 and CD45RO-negative, naive CD8 cells excluded terminally differentiated effector memory CD45RA+ cells. Adult donors, all healthy and HIV-negative, had no recent acute infections or vaccinations. Profiled with immunoSEQ multiplex PCR; TCRdb holds only in-frame clones, not every one. This sample carries approximately 650,000 clones, around 95% of them seen once, and the ten largest clones take 0.11%. The source of this sequence is a woman between 25 and 40 years old in good health. The specimen sequenced was naive CD8+ T cells sorted from blood.

The DNA for the CDR3 is TGTGCCAGCAGTGGGGGGGCCAGGAATTACAATGAGCAGTTCTTC. Its protein product is CASSGGARNYNEQFF. The rearrangement joins TRBV2 to TRBJ2-1; D possibly matches TRBD1 or TRBD2 (6 bases each). The CDR3 is made up of 15 amino acids. CDR1 and CDR2 (germline): SNHLY, FYNNEI. V shed 4 bases and J shed 4 bases, with 14 bases lying between them.